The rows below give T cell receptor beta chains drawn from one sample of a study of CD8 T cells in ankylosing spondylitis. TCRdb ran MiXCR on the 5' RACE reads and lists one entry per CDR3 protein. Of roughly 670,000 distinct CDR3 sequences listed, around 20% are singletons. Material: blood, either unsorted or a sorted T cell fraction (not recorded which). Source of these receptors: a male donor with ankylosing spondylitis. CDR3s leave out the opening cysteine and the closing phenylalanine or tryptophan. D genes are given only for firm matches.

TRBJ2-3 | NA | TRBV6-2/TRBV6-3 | ASSYQARGGTQY
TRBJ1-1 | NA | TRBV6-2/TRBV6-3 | ASRTRQNTEAF
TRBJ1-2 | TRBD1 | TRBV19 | ASSISTGIPYGYT
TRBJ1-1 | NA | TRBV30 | AWSSGAEAF
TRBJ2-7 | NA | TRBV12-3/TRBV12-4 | ASKTGPHGGEQY
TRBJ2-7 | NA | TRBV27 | ASSPRGRAEQY
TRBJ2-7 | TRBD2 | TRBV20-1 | SARGMLAGRGSYEQY
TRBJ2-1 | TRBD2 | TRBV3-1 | ASSQASNLAGGGYNEQF
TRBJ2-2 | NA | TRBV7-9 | ASSPLQVGELF
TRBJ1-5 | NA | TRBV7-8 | ASSPLEGPNQPQH
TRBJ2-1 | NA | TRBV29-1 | SVYRDGEQF
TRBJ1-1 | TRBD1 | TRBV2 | ASSRQGINTEAF
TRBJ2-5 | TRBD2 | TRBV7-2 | ASSLAGRGVETQY
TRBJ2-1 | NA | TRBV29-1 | SVDMGSYEQF
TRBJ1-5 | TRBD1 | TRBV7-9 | ASSSGQTGQPQH
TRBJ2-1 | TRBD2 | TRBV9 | ASSPWTSGHNEQF
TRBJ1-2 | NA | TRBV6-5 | ASSYGRPPFLGGYT
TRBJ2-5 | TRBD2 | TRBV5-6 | ASSLGGLAGLETQY
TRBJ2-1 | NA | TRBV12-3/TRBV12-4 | ASRTDNYNEQF
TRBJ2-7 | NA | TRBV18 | ASSDVGYEQY
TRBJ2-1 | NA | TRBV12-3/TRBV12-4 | ASSPVGVYNEQF
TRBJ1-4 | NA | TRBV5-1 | ASSLGQTSNEKLF
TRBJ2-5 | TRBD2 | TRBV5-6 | ASTLGAGLAGRPNQETQY
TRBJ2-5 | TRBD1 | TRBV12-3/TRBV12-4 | ASSPTGLETQY
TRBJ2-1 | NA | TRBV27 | ASSPVAADSYNEQF
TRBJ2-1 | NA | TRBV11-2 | ASSFQPLAEFYNEQF
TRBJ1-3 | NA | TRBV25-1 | ASSGGAGRNTIY
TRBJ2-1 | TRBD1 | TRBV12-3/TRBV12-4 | ASSLYRGLNEQF
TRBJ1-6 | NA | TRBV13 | ASRPQDPYNSPLH
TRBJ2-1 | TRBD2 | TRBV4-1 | ASSQALAGVSSYNEQF
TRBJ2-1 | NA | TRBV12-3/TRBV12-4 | ASSHTTTLNNEQF
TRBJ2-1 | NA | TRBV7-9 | ASSLAGANEQF
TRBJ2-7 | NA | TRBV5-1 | ASSLASWTDLLSEQY